These 17 T cell receptor beta chains share one sample of origin, sequenced in a study of blood T cell repertoires in COVID-19. Profiling relied on immunoSEQ multiplex PCR, and the TCRdb table lists in-frame clones only, not all of them. This table has roughly 230,000 clones, 80% to 85% appearing once. Sequenced: PBMCs or T cells enriched from blood (not recorded which). The receptor set was obtained from a man aged 50 to 60 who had recovered from COVID-19.

This clone showed up just once. The V and J genes are TRBV6-5 and TRBJ1-5; 7 positions agree with TRBD1. The V and J ends lost 6 bases and 6 bases, in that order; junction bases with no gene match: 8. This CDR3 region has 14 residues. Germline V gene sequence: CDR1 MNHEY, CDR2 SVGAGI. The DNA for the CDR3 is TGTGCCAGCAGGGGAAACAGGGGACCTCAGCCCCAGCATTTT. Protein product: CASRGNRGPQPQHF.

The genes are TRBV10-3 and TRBJ2-7; 15 bases are shared with TRBD2. V trimming: 3 bases; J trimming: 4 bases; junction bases outside the gene matches: 4. This CDR3 contains 16 residues. Germline V gene data show CDR1 as ENHRY and CDR2 as SYGVKD. This CDR3 reads CAISDSGTSGRYEQYF. CDR3 nucleotides: TGTGCCATCAGTGATTCCGGGACTAGCGGGAGGTACGAGCAGTACTTC.

The V call is TRBV28, the J call TRBJ2-6, with D possibly being TRBD1 (5 bases). V was pared by 2 bases and J by 1 base, with 12 bases between. This CDR3 comprises 17 residues. The germline V gene encodes CDR1 MDHEN and CDR2 SYDVKM. The CDR3 coding sequence is TGTGCCAGCAGTTTAGGGGCTTGGGAATCTGGGGCCAACGTCCTGACTTTC. Protein: CASSLGAWESGANVLTF.

This clone appeared a few times. The V gene is TRBV7-9, the J gene TRBJ1-2; D is unresolved. The CDR3 has 14 amino acids. The V and J ends lost 2 bases and 6 bases respectively, with 13 bases between them. Germline V gene lookup returns CDR1 SEHNR and CDR2 FQNEAQ (reference sequence). In nucleotides, the CDR3 is TGTGCCAGCAGCTTACTTGGGAGATCGAATGGCTACACCTTC. Its protein is CASSLLGRSNGYTF. Combining the CDR3 with reference TRBV7-9 and TRBJ1-2 gives the whole variable domain DTGVSQNPRHKITKRGQNVTFRCDPISEHNRLYWYRQTLGQGPEFLTYFQNEAQLEKSRLLSDRFSAERPKGSFSTLEIQRTEQGDSAMYLCASSLLGRSNGYTFGSGTRLTVV.

This chain uses TRBV6-5 with TRBJ2-7; TRBD2 is a possible D gene (5 bases). The V gene's germline CDR1 is MNHEY and CDR2 SVGAGI. Between the trimmed V and J ends, which lost 2 bases and 2 bases, there was a span of 10 bases. This CDR3 has 14 residues. CDR3 DNA sequence: TGTGCCAGCAGTTACGCCCTAGCTCCCTACGAGCAGTACTTC. Translation: CASSYALAPYEQYF.

The chain combines TRBV3-1 (or the pseudogene TRBV3-2) with TRBJ1-3; D is ambiguous. From germline, CDR1 is LGHDT and CDR2 YNNKEL (reference sequence). The CDR3 runs 16 residues. V shed 4 bases and J shed 0 bases, with 13 bases lying between them. This chain's CDR3 is CASSRYGSDSGNTIYF. The DNA for the CDR3 is TGTGCCAGCAGCCGGTACGGGTCTGACTCTGGAAACACCATATATTTT.

The chain carries TRBV5-1 and TRBJ2-1, with TRBD2 identical over 7 bases. The junction had 14 bases not matched to a gene; V was cut back by 4 bases and J by 1 base. The CDR3 loop spans 18 amino acids. Per the germline V gene, CDR1 is SGHRS and CDR2 is YFSETQ. Here the CDR3 reads CASSPRGGSGASYNEQFF. In nucleotides, the CDR3 is TGCGCCAGCAGCCCCCGGGGAGGGAGCGGGGCTTCCTACAATGAGCAGTTCTTC.

The chain combines TRBV5-1 with TRBJ2-2, with D maybe TRBD2 (6 bases). Germline V gene sequence: CDR1 SGHRS, CDR2 YFSETQ. V lost 9 bases and J 6 bases, leaving 18 bases between the germline ends. The CDR3 runs 14 residues. Written as DNA, the CDR3 is TGCGCCACGACGGGCGGGAACGAAGCCGGGGAGCTGTTTTTT. Protein sequence: CATTGGNEAGELFF.

The chain combines TRBV18 with TRBJ2-7; 7 nucleotides match TRBD2. CDR3 size: 14 residues. V gave up 6 bases and J gave up 3 bases; unmatched junction bases: 8. Germline-derived CDR1 and CDR2 are KGHSH and LQKENI. The CDR3 bases are TGTGCCAGCTCGTGGGGGGGGGATGGCTACGAGCAGTACTTC. This translates into CASSWGGDGYEQYF.

V and J are TRBV19 and TRBJ2-3, with 8 bases that match TRBD2. The CDR3 is made up of 15 amino acids. From germline, CDR1 is LNHDA and CDR2 SQIVND (reference sequence). Unmatched junction bases numbered 15, after V lost 9 bases and J lost 7 bases. CDR3 amino acids: CASRISGTPANTQYF. The CDR3 nucleotides are TGTGCCAGCAGAATTAGCGGGACCCCCGCCAATACGCAGTATTTT.

This clone came up a few times. The genes are TRBV2 and TRBJ1-1; D is unclear. This CDR3 has 14 amino acids. The germline V and J ends were trimmed by 1 base and 0 bases, with 6 bases remaining between them. Germline lookup yields CDR1 SNHLY and CDR2 FYNNEI. The CDR3 DNA sequence: TGTGCCAGCAGTGAAGATCGAGTGAACACTGAAGCTTTCTTT. It specifies CASSEDRVNTEAFF. Complete variable domain (other parts from reference TRBV2 and TRBJ1-1): EPEVTQTPSHQVTQMGQEVILRCVPISNHLYFYWYRQILGQKVEFLVSFYNNEISEKSEIFDDQFSVERPDGSNFTLKIRSTKLEDSAMYFCASSEDRVNTEAFFGQGTRLTVV.

The CDR3 reads CASSFNSGLEQYF. CDR3 nucleotide sequence: TGCGCCAGCAGCTTTAATTCCGGGTTAGAGCAGTACTTC. The chain carries TRBV5-1 and TRBJ2-7; D is ambiguous. There are 13 residues in the CDR3. Germline values: CDR1 SGHRS, CDR2 YFSETQ. The V end lost 2 bases, the J end lost 7 bases, and 13 bases lay between the germline ends.

This rearrangement joins TRBV7-8 to TRBJ1-1; D call uncertain. The CDR3 is 14 amino acids. V shed 0 bases and J shed 7 bases, with 12 bases lying between them. CDR1 is SGHVS and CDR2 is FQNEAQ in the germline V gene. CDR3 in amino acids: CASSLAILRGEAFF. DNA for the CDR3: TGTGCCAGCAGCTTAGCTATTCTACGGGGTGAAGCTTTCTTT.

The V call is TRBV18, the J call TRBJ2-7; D is perhaps TRBD1 (5 bases). Germline CDR1 KGHSH, CDR2 LQKENI. The CDR3 loop spans 14 amino acids. Trimming removed 3 bases from V and 0 bases from J, with 9 bases in between. This CDR3 is CASSPQQDSYEQYF. Written as DNA, the CDR3 is TGTGCCAGCTCACCCCAACAGGACTCCTACGAGCAGTACTTC.

This chain joins TRBV18 and TRBJ1-5; D might be TRBD1 (6 bases). Germline V gene sequence: CDR1 KGHSH, CDR2 LQKENI. V shed 6 bases and J shed 3 bases, with 12 bases lying between them. The CDR3 has 14 residues. CDR3 nucleotides: TGTGCCAGCTCCCACGGGGGGCCCAATCAGCCCCAGCATTTT. Translating it yields CASSHGGPNQPQHF.

The chain joins TRBV4-3 to TRBJ1-6; a weak D match, TRBD1 (5 bases). CDR1 and CDR2 (germline): LGHNA, YSLEER. The CDR3 consists of 15 residues. Deletions cut 4 bases from V and 8 bases from J, with 15 bases between. This CDR3 reads CASSLSVREDSPLHF. The CDR3 DNA follows: TGCGCCAGCAGCCTATCAGTCAGGGAGGATTCACCCCTCCACTTT.

This clone was detected only a few times. The rearrangement uses TRBV7-9 and TRBJ1-1; 10 bases map to TRBD1. Germline trimming cut 6 bases from V and 2 bases from J; bases unmatched to any gene: 6. Germline assignment: CDR1 SEHNR and CDR2 FQNEAQ (reference sequence). The CDR3 runs 15 residues. CDR3: CASRYGTGVNTEAFF. CDR3 coding DNA: TGTGCCAGCAGATACGGGACAGGGGTTAACACTGAAGCTTTCTTT.